The 29 T cell receptor beta chains below come from one sample, sequenced in a study of T cells in tuberculosis. Measured with immunoSEQ multiplex PCR; TCRdb has only the in-frame clones, and not every one. The data hold 20,000 to 25,000 clones, with 85% to 90% observed a single time. The sample comprised PBMCs. Receptors originate from a donor aged 10-29 years with latent tuberculosis or without tuberculosis infection.

The chain links TRBV6-1 to TRBJ1-4; maybe TRBD1 (6 bases). Trimming took 6 bases from V and 12 from J, leaving 14 bases between them. Germline CDR1 and CDR2: MNHNS and SASEGT. The CDR3 consists of 12 residues. The CDR3 DNA reads TGTGCCAGCAGCTTCCACAACAGGGAACTGTTTTTT. Translating gives CASSFHNRELFF.

The table lists this clone with a few counts. This CDR3 reads CASSGGDSNQPQHF. DNA for the CDR3: TGTGCCAGCAGTGGCGGGGATAGCAATCAGCCCCAGCATTTT. This chain connects TRBV25-1 to TRBJ1-5; no clear D gene. V was trimmed by 4 bases and J by 0 bases, leaving 7 bases between them. CDR3 length: 14 residues. CDR1 is MGHDK, CDR2 SYGVNS, per germline.

This clone was detected once. The rearrangement uses TRBV6-1 and TRBJ1-1; no firm D call. Germline V gene lookup returns CDR1 MNHNS and CDR2 SASEGT. This CDR3 spans 18 amino acids. V shed 3 bases and J shed 3 bases, with 23 bases lying between them. In DNA form, the CDR3 reads TGTGCCAGCAGTGATGACCCGATCAAGCGGCATGGGGACACTGAAGCTTTCTTT. Its translation is CASSDDPIKRHGDTEAFF.

V and J are TRBV7-8 and TRBJ1-1, with D perhaps matching TRBD1 (6 bases). Per germline, CDR1 SGHVS and CDR2 FQNEAQ. The CDR3 runs to 12 residues. V lost 3 bases, J lost 6 bases, and 8 bases lay in between. This CDR3 reads CASSFTGSEAFF. The CDR3 DNA follows: TGTGCCAGCAGCTTTACAGGGTCTGAAGCTTTCTTT.

The chain combines TRBV9 with TRBJ2-3; 13 bases match TRBD2. Germline V gives CDR1 SGDLS, CDR2 YYNGEE. The V and J ends lost 0 bases and 4 bases, in that order; junction bases with no gene match: 2. The CDR3 sequence is 16 residues long. The CDR3 region is CASSVATSGGADTQYF. The CDR3 region has the DNA TGTGCCAGCAGCGTAGCAACTAGCGGGGGGGCAGATACGCAGTATTTT.

The V call is TRBV28, the J call TRBJ2-3; tentatively, D is TRBD2 (6 bases). The CDR3 totals 12 residues. Trimming left V 2 bases short and J 11 bases short, with 11 bases between. CDR1 MDHEN and CDR2 SYDVKM come from the germline V gene. CDR3 coding DNA: TGTGCCAGCAGTTTAGGGCAGGGAGGGCAGTATTTT. This codes for CASSLGQGGQYF.

V is TRBV9 and J is TRBJ2-5; 9 nucleotides agree with TRBD2. J gave up 5 bases and V 4 bases, and 9 bases lay outside the gene matches. Germline CDR1 reads SGDLS; CDR2 reads YYNGEE. CDR3 length equals 15 residues. This CDR3 is CASSPPAGGRETQYF. The CDR3 DNA reads as TGTGCCAGCAGCCCCCCGGCGGGGGGGCGGGAGACCCAGTACTTC.

The chain links TRBV7-2 to TRBJ2-3; no reliable D call. V was clipped by 5 bases and J by 7 bases, with 13 bases between them. Germline loops: CDR1 SGHTA, CDR2 FQGNSA. The CDR3 spans 13 residues. The chain's CDR3 is CASSPAPVYTQYF. The CDR3 bases are TGTGCCAGCAGCCCCGCCCCGGTGTATACGCAGTATTTT.

The chain employs TRBV6-1 and TRBJ2-7, with TRBD1 matching 10 bases. V was clipped by 8 bases and J by 3 bases; unmatched bases: 7. The CDR3 runs to 14 residues. Germline CDR1 MNHNS, CDR2 SASEGT. The CDR3 bases are TGTGCCAGCCGGGGACAGGGGTTTAACTACGAGCAGTACTTC. Protein product: CASRGQGFNYEQYF.

The rearrangement joins TRBV27 to TRBJ2-3; 8 bases line up with TRBD1. V lost 6 bases to trimming and J lost 2 bases; unmatched junction nucleotides: 4. The CDR3 totals 14 residues. Germline loops: CDR1 MNHEY, CDR2 SMNVEV (reference sequence). The CDR3 here is CASRRQGSTDTQYF. The CDR3 DNA reads as TGTGCCAGCAGGAGACAGGGGTCCACAGATACGCAGTATTTT.

The CDR3: CATSRDRGLSTEAFF. DNA for the CDR3: TGTGCCACCAGCAGAGATAGGGGGCTCAGCACTGAAGCTTTCTTT. The rearrangement links TRBV15 to TRBJ1-1; 7 nucleotides line up with TRBD1. Unmatched junction bases numbered 5, after V lost 0 bases and J lost 4 bases. Looked up from germline, CDR1 is LNHNV and CDR2 is YYDKDF (reference sequence). There are 15 residues in the CDR3.

This clone was detected once. The rearrangement joins TRBV28 to TRBJ2-5; D is perhaps TRBD2 (5 bases). The length of the CDR3 is 13 residues. The germline gives CDR1 MDHEN, CDR2 SYDVKM. The germline V and J ends were trimmed by 3 bases and 2 bases, with 7 bases remaining between them. The DNA for the CDR3 is TGTGCCAGCAGTTTGGTAGCGCAAGAGACCCAGTACTTC. Protein: CASSLVAQETQYF.

This rearrangement joins TRBV10-3 to TRBJ2-7; D remains unclear. The ends were cut back, 7 bases at V and 3 bases at J, with 16 bases in the middle. The germline V gene encodes CDR1 ENHRY and CDR2 SYGVKD. This CDR3 is built from 14 residues. The CDR3 sequence: CAIMNPDKSYEQYF. CDR3 in DNA: TGTGCCATCATGAACCCCGACAAGAGCTACGAGCAGTACTTC.

The J gene is TRBJ2-5, the V gene TRBV5-1; TRBD1 matches 7 bases. With V trimmed by 4 bases and J by 5 bases, 8 bases remained unmatched. CDR3 length: 14 residues. Germline V CDR1 and CDR2: SGHRS, YFSETQ. CDR3: CASSLRQGFETQYF. The DNA for the CDR3 is TGCGCCAGCAGCCTACGACAGGGTTTCGAGACCCAGTACTTC.

This clone was recorded once. This chain joins TRBV19 and TRBJ2-1; TRBD2 might be the D (6 bases). V lost 6 bases to trimming and J lost 0 bases, with 18 bases between them. CDR1 and CDR2 from the germline V gene are LNHDA and SQIVND (reference sequence). This CDR3 has 17 residues. CDR3 DNA: TGTGCCAGTAGGCTATACGGGGGAAAGAGCTCCTACAATGAGCAGTTCTTC. As protein: CASRLYGGKSSYNEQFF.

The chain joins TRBV14 to TRBJ2-3, with D perhaps matching TRBD2 (6 bases). With 6 bases removed from V and 2 bases from J, the gap between germline ends came to 15 bases. Germline lookup yields CDR1 SGHDN and CDR2 FVKESK. CDR3 length: 15 residues. This CDR3 is CASSRTGLVTDTQYF. CDR3 sequence (DNA): TGTGCCAGCAGTCGGACGGGACTGGTCACAGATACGCAGTATTTT.

J is TRBJ2-5 and V is TRBV5-8; D possibly corresponds to TRBD1 (6 bases). The V gene lost 2 bases and the J gene lost 4 bases, with 12 bases spanning the gap. The CDR3 has 14 amino acids. Germline V gene lookup returns CDR1 SGHTS and CDR2 YDEGEE. CDR3 bases: TGTGCCAGCAGCTTTACACAGGGTATAGAGACCCAGTACTTC. Its protein is CASSFTQGIETQYF.

The chain couples TRBV27 to TRBJ1-2; D might be TRBD1 (6 bases). CDR3 length: 13 amino acids. Germline CDR1 reads MNHEY; CDR2 reads SMNVEV (reference sequence). Trimming pared 5 bases from V and 2 bases from J, leaving 9 bases between. CDR3 DNA: TGTGCCAGCAGTCTCACAGGGAACTATGGCTACACCTTC. This encodes CASSLTGNYGYTF.

The chain links TRBV6-5 to TRBJ1-2, with D maybe TRBD1 (5 bases). This CDR3 has 12 amino acids. Trimming shortened V by 0 bases and J by 6 bases, and 5 bases separated the two germline ends. Germline V lookup: CDR1 MNHEY, CDR2 SVGAGI. The CDR3 DNA is TGTGCCAGCAGTTACTCAGGGGATGGCTACACCTTC. Protein: CASSYSGDGYTF.

The genes are TRBV11-1 and TRBJ1-3; TRBD1 aligns across 7 bases. The V segment lost 8 bases and the J segment 2 bases; nucleotides outside the gene matches: 3. Per the germline V gene, CDR1 is SGHAT and CDR2 is FQDESV (reference sequence). The CDR3 is made up of 13 amino acids. CDR3 protein: CASGTDTGNTIYF. CDR3 nucleotide sequence: TGTGCCAGCGGGACAGACACTGGAAACACCATATATTTT.

The chain uses TRBV6-1 and TRBJ1-3, with D hard to call. The CDR3 contains 18 residues. The V and J ends lost 4 bases and 4 bases respectively, with 23 bases between them. Germline V lookup: CDR1 MNHNS, CDR2 SASEGT. CDR3 in amino acids: CASSVRAEPIGGGNTIYF. CDR3 DNA sequence: TGTGCCAGCAGTGTCCGCGCCGAACCAATCGGCGGCGGAAACACCATATATTTT.

CDR3 sequence: CASTTPGQGEAFF. CDR3 DNA sequence: TGTGCCAGCACCACACCGGGACAGGGTGAAGCTTTCTTT. This chain uses TRBV6-1 with TRBJ1-1; 9 bases map to TRBD1. Germline V gene lookup returns CDR1 MNHNS and CDR2 SASEGT. The CDR3 sequence is 13 residues long. Trimming removed 7 bases from V and 7 bases from J; junction bases left unmatched: 7.

The rearrangement joins TRBV29-1 to TRBJ1-2, with a weak D call TRBD1 (5 bases). CDR3 size: 13 residues. Germline V CDR1 and CDR2: SQVTM, ANQGSEA. V lost 3 bases to trimming and J lost 2 bases, with 10 bases between them. As DNA, the CDR3 is TGCAGCGTTGAGGGGGGTTCAAACTATGGCTACACCTTC. Translating it yields CSVEGGSNYGYTF. Full variable domain (remainder filled in from reference TRBV29-1 and TRBJ1-2): SAVISQKPSRDICQRGTSLTIQCQVDSQVTMMFWYRQQPGQSLTLIATANQGSEATYESGFVIDKFPISRPNLTFSTLTVSNMSPEDSSIYLCSVEGGSNYGYTFGSGTRLTVV.

The rearrangement uses TRBV4-3 and TRBJ1-5; D unresolved. The CDR3 contains 15 residues. The germline gives CDR1 LGHNA, CDR2 YSLEER. V lost 7 bases to trimming and J lost 3 bases, with 16 bases between them. CDR3 nucleotide sequence: TGCGCCAGCAACCCGCCGGGGAATACCAATCAGCCCCAGCATTTT. Translation gives CASNPPGNTNQPQHF.

The V gene is TRBV5-1, the J gene TRBJ1-3, with TRBD1 identical over 9 bases. This CDR3 is 17 amino acids long. The V segment lost 5 bases and the J segment 2 bases; nucleotides outside the gene matches: 11. CDR1 and CDR2 from the germline V gene are SGHRS and YFSETQ. The CDR3 spells CASSRETGGFTGNTIYF. CDR3 in DNA: TGCGCCAGCAGTCGGGAGACAGGGGGTTTCACTGGAAACACCATATATTTT.

Here the CDR3 reads CSVDDSWVGWETQYF. CDR3 DNA sequence: TGCAGCGTTGACGATTCGTGGGTCGGGTGGGAGACCCAGTACTTC. The genes are TRBV29-1 and TRBJ2-5; D remains ambiguous. Trimming took 3 bases from V and 5 from J, leaving 19 bases between them. CDR1 is SQVTM, CDR2 ANQGSEA, per germline. CDR3 length equals 15 residues.

V is TRBV7-3 and J is TRBJ1-3; D remains ambiguous. V lost 4 bases to trimming and J lost 10 bases, with 8 bases between them. The length of the CDR3 is 11 residues. Germline loops: CDR1 SGHTA, CDR2 FQGTGA. As DNA, the CDR3 is TGTGCCAGCAGCTCCGGAGGGACCATATATTTT. Its protein is CASSSGGTIYF.

This chain uses TRBV30 with TRBJ1-3; D remains unclear. The germline gives CDR1 GTSNPN, CDR2 SVGIG (reference sequence). Between the trimmed V and J ends, which lost 0 bases and 5 bases, there was a span of 8 bases. This CDR3 has 13 residues. This CDR3 reads CAWSVNGRNTIYF. CDR3 nucleotide sequence: TGTGCCTGGAGTGTCAACGGGAGAAACACCATATATTTT.

This rearrangement joins TRBV19 to TRBJ1-2; TRBD1 might be the D (5 bases). V lost 7 bases and J 7 bases, leaving 19 bases between the germline ends. The CDR3 sequence is 14 residues long. Looked up from germline, CDR1 is LNHDA and CDR2 is SQIVND (reference sequence). In DNA form, the CDR3 reads TGTGCCAGTACGTGGGAGGGGACCACGGGTGGCTACACCTTC. Translation: CASTWEGTTGGYTF. Full variable domain (rest looked up from reference TRBV19 and TRBJ1-2): DGGITQSPKYLFRKEGQNVTLSCEQNLNHDAMYWYRQDPGQGLRLIYYSQIVNDFQKGDIAEGYSVSREKKESFPLTVTSAQKNPTAFYLCASTWEGTTGGYTFGSGTRLTVV.